The TCR beta chain described here comes from a study of beta chain features in type 1 diabetes. The study, taken as a whole, reports: Across patients, naive, central memory and Treg TCRB repertoires exhibited apparently greater similarity than was observed across healthy donors. The VDJ junctions of type 1 diabetes patients carried fewer insertions and more deletions. The study found moderately but significantly shorter TCRB CDR3s in all four CD4+ subsets of Type 1 diabetes patients.

For this clone: Its target is unknown.

The sequenced template was cDNA made from the entire isolated RNA. Naive, central memory and regulatory T cell samples came to a mean of approximately 3.57 million reads. Here immunoSEQ multiplex PCR was the method, and the copy in TCRdb shows in-frame clones only, minus some. The top ten hold more than 0.4% of the sample, which has roughly 150,000 clones, 10% seen once. The clonotype was recovered from a man aged 25 to 45 with type 1 diabetes. The sequenced sample was central memory CD4+ T cells from blood.

CDR3 bases: TGTGCCAGCAGTGAAAGGGGGGGGGACACTGAAGCTTTCTTT. Translation gives CASSERGGDTEAFF. The genes are TRBV6-1 and TRBJ1-1; tentative D call: TRBD1 (6 bases). CDR1 is MNHNS and CDR2 is SASEGT in the germline V gene. Trimming took off 2 bases at V and 3 bases at J, with 10 bases between the two ends. The CDR3 has 14 amino acids.